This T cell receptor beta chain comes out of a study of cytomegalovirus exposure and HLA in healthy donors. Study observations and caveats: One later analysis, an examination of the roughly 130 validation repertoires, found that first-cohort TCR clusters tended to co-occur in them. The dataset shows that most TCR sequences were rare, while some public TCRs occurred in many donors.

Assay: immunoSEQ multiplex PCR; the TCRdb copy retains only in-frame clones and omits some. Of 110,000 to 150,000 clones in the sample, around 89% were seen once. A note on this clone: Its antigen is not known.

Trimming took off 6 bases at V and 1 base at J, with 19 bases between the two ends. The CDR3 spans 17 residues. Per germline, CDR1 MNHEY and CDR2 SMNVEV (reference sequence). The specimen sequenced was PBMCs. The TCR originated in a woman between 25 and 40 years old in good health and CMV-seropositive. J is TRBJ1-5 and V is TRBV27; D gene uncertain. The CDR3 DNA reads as TGTGCCAGCAGCCCTACCGTTTTGGAGGTGAGCAATCAGCCCCAGCATTTT. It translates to CASSPTVLEVSNQPQHF.